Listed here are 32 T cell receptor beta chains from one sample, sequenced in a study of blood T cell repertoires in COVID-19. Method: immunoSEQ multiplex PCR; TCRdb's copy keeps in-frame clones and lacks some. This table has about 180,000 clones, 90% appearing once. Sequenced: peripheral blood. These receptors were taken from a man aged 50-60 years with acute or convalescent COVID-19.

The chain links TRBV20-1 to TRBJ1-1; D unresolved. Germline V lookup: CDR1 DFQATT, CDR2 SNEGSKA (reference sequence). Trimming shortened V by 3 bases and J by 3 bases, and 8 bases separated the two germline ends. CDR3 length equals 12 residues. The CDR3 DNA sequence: TGCAGTGCTAGTGGGAGACACACTGAAGCTTTCTTT. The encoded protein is CSASGRHTEAFF.

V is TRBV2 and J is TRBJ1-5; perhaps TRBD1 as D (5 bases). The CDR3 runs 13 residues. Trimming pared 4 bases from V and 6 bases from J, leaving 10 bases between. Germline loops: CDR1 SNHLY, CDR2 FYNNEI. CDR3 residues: CASSAREFQPQHF. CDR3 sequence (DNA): TGTGCCAGCAGTGCCAGGGAATTTCAGCCCCAGCATTTT.

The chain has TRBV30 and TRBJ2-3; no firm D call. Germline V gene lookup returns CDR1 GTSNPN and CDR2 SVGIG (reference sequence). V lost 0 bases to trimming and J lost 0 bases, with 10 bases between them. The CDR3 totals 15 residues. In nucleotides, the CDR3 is TGTGCCTGGAGTGTACTTTTGGTTAGCACAGATACGCAGTATTTT. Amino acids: CAWSVLLVSTDTQYF.

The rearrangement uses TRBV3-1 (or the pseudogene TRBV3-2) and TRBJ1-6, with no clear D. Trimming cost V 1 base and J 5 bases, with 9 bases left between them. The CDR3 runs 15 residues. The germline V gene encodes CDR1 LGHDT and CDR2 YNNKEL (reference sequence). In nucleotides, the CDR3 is TGTGCCAGCAGCCAAGGGGTCGGGAATAATTCACCCCTCCACTTT. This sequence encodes CASSQGVGNNSPLHF.

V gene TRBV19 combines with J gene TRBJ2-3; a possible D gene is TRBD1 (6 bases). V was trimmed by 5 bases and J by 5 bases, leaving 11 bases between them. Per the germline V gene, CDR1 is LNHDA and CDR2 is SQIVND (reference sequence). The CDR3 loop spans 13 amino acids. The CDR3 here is CASSQAGVDTQYF. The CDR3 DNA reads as TGTGCCAGTAGTCAGGCAGGGGTAGATACGCAGTATTTT. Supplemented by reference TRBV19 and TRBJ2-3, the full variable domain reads DGGITQSPKYLFRKEGQNVTLSCEQNLNHDAMYWYRQDPGQGLRLIYYSQIVNDFQKGDIAEGYSVSREKKESFPLTVTSAQKNPTAFYLCASSQAGVDTQYFGPGTRLTVL.

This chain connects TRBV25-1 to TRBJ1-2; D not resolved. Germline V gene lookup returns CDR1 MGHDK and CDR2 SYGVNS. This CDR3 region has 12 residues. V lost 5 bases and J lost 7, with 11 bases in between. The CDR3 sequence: CASSFGVGGYTF. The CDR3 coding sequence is TGTGCCAGCAGTTTCGGGGTCGGTGGCTACACCTTC.

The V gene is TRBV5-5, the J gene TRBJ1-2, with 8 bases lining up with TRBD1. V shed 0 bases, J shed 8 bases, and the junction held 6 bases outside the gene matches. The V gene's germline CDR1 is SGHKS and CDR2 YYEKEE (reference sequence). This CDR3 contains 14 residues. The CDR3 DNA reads TGTGCCAGCAGCTTGGTTGGACAGGGAGGCGGCTACACCTTC. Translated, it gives CASSLVGQGGGYTF.

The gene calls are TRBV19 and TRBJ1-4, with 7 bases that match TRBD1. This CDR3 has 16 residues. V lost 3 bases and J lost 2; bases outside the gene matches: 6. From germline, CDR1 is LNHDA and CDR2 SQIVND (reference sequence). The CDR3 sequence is CASSIDRVKTNEKLFF. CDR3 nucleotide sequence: TGTGCCAGTAGTATCGACAGGGTCAAGACTAATGAAAAACTGTTTTTT.

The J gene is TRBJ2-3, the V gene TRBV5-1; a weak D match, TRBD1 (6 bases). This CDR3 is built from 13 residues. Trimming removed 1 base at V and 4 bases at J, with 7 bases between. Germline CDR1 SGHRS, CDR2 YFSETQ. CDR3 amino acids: CASSLWGPDTQYF. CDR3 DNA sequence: TGCGCCAGCAGCTTGTGGGGGCCAGATACGCAGTATTTT.

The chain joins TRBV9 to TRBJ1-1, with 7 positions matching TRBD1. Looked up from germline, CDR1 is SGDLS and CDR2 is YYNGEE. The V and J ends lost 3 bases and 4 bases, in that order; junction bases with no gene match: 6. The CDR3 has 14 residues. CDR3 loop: CASSEGGWGTEAFF. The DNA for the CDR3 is TGTGCCAGCAGCGAAGGGGGCTGGGGCACTGAAGCTTTCTTT.

CDR3 sequence: CASSLSGIYEQYV. CDR3 DNA: TGTGCCAGCAGCTTGTCAGGGATATACGAGCAGTACGTC. This chain links TRBV7-9 with TRBJ2-7, with D maybe TRBD1 (5 bases). Per the germline V gene, CDR1 is SEHNR and CDR2 is FQNEAQ (reference sequence). CDR3 length equals 13 residues. V gave up 3 bases and J gave up 4 bases, with 10 bases separating them.

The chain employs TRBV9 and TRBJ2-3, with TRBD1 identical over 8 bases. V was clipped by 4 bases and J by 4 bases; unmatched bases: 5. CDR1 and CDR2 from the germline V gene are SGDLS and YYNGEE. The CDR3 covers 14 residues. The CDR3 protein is CASSRSGGADTQYF. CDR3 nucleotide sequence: TGTGCCAGCAGCCGGTCAGGGGGCGCAGATACGCAGTATTTT.

CDR3 residues: CASSLVGTAPLDYGYTF. The CDR3 coding sequence is TGTGCCAGCAGCTTAGTTGGGACTGCGCCATTAGACTATGGCTACACCTTC. The V and J genes are TRBV7-9 and TRBJ1-2; a weak D match, TRBD1 (5 bases). Trimming cost V 1 base and J 3 bases, with 18 bases left between them. The CDR3 length is 17 residues. Germline V gene sequence: CDR1 SEHNR, CDR2 FQNEAQ (reference sequence).

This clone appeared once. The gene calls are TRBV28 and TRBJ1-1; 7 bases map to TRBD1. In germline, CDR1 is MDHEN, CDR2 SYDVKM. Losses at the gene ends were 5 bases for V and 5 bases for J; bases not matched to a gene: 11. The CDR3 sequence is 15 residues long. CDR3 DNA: TGTGCCAGCAGTATCAGACAGGGTAGGAGTACTGAAGCTTTCTTT. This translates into CASSIRQGRSTEAFF.

CDR3 sequence (DNA): TGTGCCAGCAGTGCTAGGACAGGGAACACCGGGGAGCTGTTTTTT. Translation: CASSARTGNTGELFF. This rearrangement joins TRBV2 to TRBJ2-2, with 7 bases identical to TRBD1. Germline CDR1 reads SNHLY; CDR2 reads FYNNEI. The CDR3 runs to 15 residues. With V trimmed by 4 bases and J by 1 base, 3 bases remained unmatched.

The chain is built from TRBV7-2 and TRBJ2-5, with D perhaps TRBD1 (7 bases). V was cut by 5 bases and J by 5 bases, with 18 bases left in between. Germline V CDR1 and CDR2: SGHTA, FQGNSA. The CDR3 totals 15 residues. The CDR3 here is CASSQGGANGETQYF. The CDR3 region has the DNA TGTGCCAGCAGCCAGGGGGGAGCGAACGGGGAGACCCAGTACTTC. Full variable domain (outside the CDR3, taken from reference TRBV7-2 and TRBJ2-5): GAGVSQSPSNKVTEKGKDVELRCDPISGHTALYWYRQSLGQGLEFLIYFQGNSAPDKSGLPSDRFSAERTGGSVSTLTIQRTQQEDSAVYLCASSQGGANGETQYFGPGTRLLVL.

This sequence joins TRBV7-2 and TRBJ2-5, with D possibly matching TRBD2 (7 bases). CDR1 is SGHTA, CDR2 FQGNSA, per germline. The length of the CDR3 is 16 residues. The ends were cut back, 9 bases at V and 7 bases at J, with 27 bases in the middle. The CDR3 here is CASREGGDTGGRTQYF. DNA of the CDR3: TGTGCCAGTAGGGAGGGGGGGGACACCGGAGGACGGACCCAGTACTTC.

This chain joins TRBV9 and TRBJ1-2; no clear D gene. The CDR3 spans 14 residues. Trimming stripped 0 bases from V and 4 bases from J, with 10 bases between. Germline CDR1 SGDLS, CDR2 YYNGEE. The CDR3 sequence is CASSVEYNSYGYTF. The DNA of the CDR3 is TGTGCCAGCAGCGTAGAATACAATTCCTATGGCTACACCTTC.

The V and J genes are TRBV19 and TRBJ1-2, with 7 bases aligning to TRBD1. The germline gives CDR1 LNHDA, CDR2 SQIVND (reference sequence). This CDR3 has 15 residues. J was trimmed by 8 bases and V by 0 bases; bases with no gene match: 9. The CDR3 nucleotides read TGTGCCAGTAGTATAGATGGGGACAGCGCCTTGGGCTACACCTTC. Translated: CASSIDGDSALGYTF.

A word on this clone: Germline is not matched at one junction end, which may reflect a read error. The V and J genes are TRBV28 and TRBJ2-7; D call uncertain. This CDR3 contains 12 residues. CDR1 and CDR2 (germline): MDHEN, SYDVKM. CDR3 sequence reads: CASSSVSFEQYF. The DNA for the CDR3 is TGTGCCAGCAGTTCTGTCTCCTTCGAGCAGTACTTC. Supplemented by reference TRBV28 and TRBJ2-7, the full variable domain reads DVKVTQSSRYLVKRTGEKVFLECVQDMDHENMFWYRQDPGLGLRLIYFSYDVKMKEKGDIPEGYSVSREKKERFSLILESASTNQTSMYLCASSSVSFEQYFGPGTRLTVT.

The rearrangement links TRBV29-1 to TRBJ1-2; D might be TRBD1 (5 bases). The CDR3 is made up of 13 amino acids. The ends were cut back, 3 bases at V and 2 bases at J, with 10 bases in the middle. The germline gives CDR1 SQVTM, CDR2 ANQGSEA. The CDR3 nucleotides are TGCAGCGTTGAGAATCCAGGGAACTATGGCTACACCTTC. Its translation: CSVENPGNYGYTF.

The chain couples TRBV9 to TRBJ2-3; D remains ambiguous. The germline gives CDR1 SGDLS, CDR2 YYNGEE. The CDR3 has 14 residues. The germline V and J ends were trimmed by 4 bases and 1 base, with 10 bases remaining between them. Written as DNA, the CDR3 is TGTGCCAGCAGCCTTCAGACTGGCACAGATACGCAGTATTTT. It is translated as CASSLQTGTDTQYF.

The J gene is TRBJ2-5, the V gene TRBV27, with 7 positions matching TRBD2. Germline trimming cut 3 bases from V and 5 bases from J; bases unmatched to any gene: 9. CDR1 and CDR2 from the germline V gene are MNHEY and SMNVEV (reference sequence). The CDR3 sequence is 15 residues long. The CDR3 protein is CASSFAGDRWETQYF. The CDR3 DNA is TGTGCCAGCAGTTTTGCGGGGGATCGGTGGGAGACCCAGTACTTC.

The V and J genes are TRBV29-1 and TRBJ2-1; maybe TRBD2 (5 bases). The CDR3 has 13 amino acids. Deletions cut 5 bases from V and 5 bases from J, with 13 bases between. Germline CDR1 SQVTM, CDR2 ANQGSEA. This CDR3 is CSVTRFSNNEQFF. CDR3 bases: TGCAGCGTTACTAGATTCAGTAACAATGAGCAGTTCTTC.

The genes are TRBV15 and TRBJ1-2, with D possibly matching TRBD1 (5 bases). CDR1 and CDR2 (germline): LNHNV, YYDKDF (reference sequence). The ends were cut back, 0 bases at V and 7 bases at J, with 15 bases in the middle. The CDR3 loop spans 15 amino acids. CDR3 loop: CATSRDRQGDTGYTF. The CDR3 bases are TGTGCCACCAGCAGAGATCGGCAGGGTGATACTGGCTACACCTTC.

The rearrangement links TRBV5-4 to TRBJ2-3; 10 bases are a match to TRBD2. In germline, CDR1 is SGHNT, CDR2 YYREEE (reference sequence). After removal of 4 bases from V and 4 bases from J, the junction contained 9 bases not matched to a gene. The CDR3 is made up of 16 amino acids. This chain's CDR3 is CASSPNSGRWADTQYF. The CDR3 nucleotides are TGTGCCAGCAGCCCCAATAGCGGGAGGTGGGCAGATACGCAGTATTTT. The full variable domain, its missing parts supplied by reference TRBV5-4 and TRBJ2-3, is ETGVTQSPTHLIKTRGQQVTLRCSSQSGHNTVSWYQQALGQGPQFIFQYYREEENGRGNFPPRFSGLQFPNYSSELNVNALELDDSALYLCASSPNSGRWADTQYFGPGTRLTVL.

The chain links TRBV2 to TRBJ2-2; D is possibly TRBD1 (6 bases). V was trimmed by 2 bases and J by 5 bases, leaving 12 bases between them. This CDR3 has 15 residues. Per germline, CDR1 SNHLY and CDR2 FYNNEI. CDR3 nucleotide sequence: TGTGCCAGCAGTGAATTCCAGGGGCCGACCGGGGAGCTGTTTTTT. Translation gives CASSEFQGPTGELFF.

CDR3 amino acids: CAGQGRRNTEAFF. CDR3 DNA sequence: TGTGCGGGACAGGGACGTCGTAACACTGAAGCTTTCTTT. This rearrangement joins TRBV12-3 or TRBV12-4 to TRBJ1-1; 9 positions match TRBD1. The CDR3 length is 13 residues.

CDR3 nucleotides: TGTGCCAGTAGTCTGACAGGGACAGACAATGAGCAGTTCTTC. Its translation: CASSLTGTDNEQFF. The V call is TRBV19, the J call TRBJ2-1; 7 bases align to TRBD1. Per the germline V gene, CDR1 is LNHDA and CDR2 is SQIVND (reference sequence). The V and J ends lost 5 bases and 5 bases, in that order; junction bases with no gene match: 6. CDR3 length: 14 amino acids.

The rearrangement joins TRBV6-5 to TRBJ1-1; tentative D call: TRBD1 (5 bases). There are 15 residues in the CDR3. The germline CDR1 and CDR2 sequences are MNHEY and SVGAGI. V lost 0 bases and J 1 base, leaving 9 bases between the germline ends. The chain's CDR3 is CASSYSRRGNTEAFF. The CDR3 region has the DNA TGTGCCAGCAGTTACTCGAGGAGGGGGAACACTGAAGCTTTCTTT.

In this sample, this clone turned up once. Here the CDR3 DNA reads TGTGCCAGCAGCCCCCAACTAGCGGGGTGGGAGACCCAGTACTTC. Amino acids: CASSPQLAGWETQYF. V is TRBV6-2 or TRBV6-3 and J is TRBJ2-5; 10 bases match TRBD2. This CDR3 spans 15 amino acids. Losses at the gene ends were 6 bases for V and 5 bases for J; bases not matched to a gene: 9. Looked up from germline, CDR1 is MNHEY and CDR2 is SVGEGT.

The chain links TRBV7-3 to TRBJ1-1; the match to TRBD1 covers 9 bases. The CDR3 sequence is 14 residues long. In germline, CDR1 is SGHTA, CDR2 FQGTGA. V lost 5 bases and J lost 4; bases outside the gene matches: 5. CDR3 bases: TGTGCCAGCAGCCCACGACAGGGGGGCACTGAAGCTTTCTTT. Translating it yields CASSPRQGGTEAFF.